This entry lists 5 T cell receptor beta chains sequenced from one sample in a study of CD8+ T cells in alopecia areata. Treatment here: oral pan-JAK inhibitor, 5-10 mg twice daily. Sequencing used cDNA as its template, made by extracting RNA and reverse transcribing it. Profiling relied on immunoSEQ multiplex PCR, and the TCRdb table lists in-frame clones only, not all of them. The repertoire consists of 95,000 to 100,000 clones, with under 70% occurring once and the leading ten covering around 15%. The specimen was CD8+ T cells sorted from blood, collected at week 4, from a patient treated with tofacitinib. The receptors shown here come from a human donor with alopecia areata.

The chain has TRBV6-1 and TRBJ2-7; a weak D match, TRBD1 (6 bases). V lost 6 bases and J 1 base, leaving 7 bases between the germline ends. The germline CDR1 and CDR2 sequences are MNHNS and SASEGT. The CDR3 runs 12 residues. CDR3 amino acids: CASRQGSYEQYF. In DNA, the CDR3 is TGTGCCAGCAGACAGGGTTCCTACGAGCAGTACTTC.

The rearrangement uses TRBV30 and TRBJ2-1; no firm D call. V lost 5 bases to trimming and J lost 0 bases, with 11 bases between them. This CDR3 region has 14 residues. Germline loops: CDR1 GTSNPN, CDR2 SVGIG (reference sequence). The CDR3 bases are TGTGCCTGGCGGTTCCTATGCTCCTACAATGAGCAGTTCTTC. Its translation: CAWRFLCSYNEQFF.

The table lists this clone with many counts. V and J are TRBV5-1 and TRBJ2-1; 11 positions match TRBD1. Germline CDR1 reads SGHRS; CDR2 reads YFSETQ. J gave up 8 bases and V 2 bases, and 6 bases lay outside the gene matches. The CDR3 length is 15 residues. In DNA, the CDR3 is TGCGCCAGCAGCTTCGGACAGGGGGCGGGCTATGAGCAGTTCTTC. It specifies CASSFGQGAGYEQFF.

This clone came up a few times. This chain links TRBV29-1 with TRBJ2-7, with TRBD1 identical over 8 bases. Germline lookup yields CDR1 SQVTM and CDR2 ANQGSEA. The CDR3 extends over 12 amino acids. V was pared by 4 bases and J by 6 bases, with 5 bases of the junction left unmatched. CDR3 nucleotides: TGCAGCGTTGTAGGACAGGGCGCCGAGCAGTACTTC. Its translation: CSVVGQGAEQYF.

This clone was observed a few times. The chain uses TRBV29-1 and TRBJ2-7; TRBD2 agrees at 8 bases. The CDR3 covers 15 residues. V gave up 1 base and J gave up 2 bases; unmatched junction bases: 7. Germline assignment: CDR1 SQVTM and CDR2 ANQGSEA. The CDR3 DNA follows: TGCAGCGTTGAAGGGGCCGGACTAGCCCCCTACGAGCAGTACTTC. It encodes CSVEGAGLAPYEQYF.